The entry below describes one T cell receptor (beta chain). The antigen is not known. Assay used: immunoSEQ multiplex PCR; TCRdb lists only in-frame clones, some missing. The sample lists roughly 38,000 clones, over 75% occurring once. The data are from a study of T cells in narcolepsy. About the research overall: Donors had narcolepsy type 1 or type 2, or were healthy controls.

Trimming shortened V by 5 bases and J by 7 bases, and 14 bases separated the two germline ends. CDR3 length: 12 amino acids. The germline V gene encodes CDR1 SQVTM and CDR2 ANQGSEA. The study, taken as a whole, reports: In some patient and control memory CD4+ samples, autoreactive clones were absent. Reportedly, autoreactive clonotypes were serially detected in patients' blood but not controls'. Same-patient CSF and blood CD4+ T cell clonotypes included HCRT-specific and TRIB2-specific autoreactive ones.

The clonotype was recovered from a human donor with narcolepsy. J is TRBJ1-2 and V is TRBV29-1, with D possibly matching TRBD1 (6 bases). Sequenced input: CD45RA- memory CD4+ T cells from PBMCs. CDR3 amino acids: CSVSAGAGGYTF. In nucleotides, the CDR3 is TGCAGCGTTTCGGCGGGGGCTGGTGGCTACACCTTC. The whole variable domain, remainder taken from reference TRBV29-1 and TRBJ1-2, is SAVISQKPSRDICQRGTSLTIQCQVDSQVTMMFWYRQQPGQSLTLIATANQGSEATYESGFVIDKFPISRPNLTFSTLTVSNMSPEDSSIYLCSVSAGAGGYTFGSGTRLTVV.